This T cell receptor beta chain came from a study of T cell repertoires in cytomegalovirus infection. About the study: Through public TCR beta signatures, both CMV infection and matching HLA type were indicated. Study-level points and caveats: Cumulated frequencies of public TCR beta families served to identify carriers of CMV plus the relevant HLA. Clonotypes of TCR beta that were HLA-C-restricted and CMV-specific dominated the ex vivo response.

Points on this clonotype: The target antigen is unknown.

One entry per CDR3 protein results from TCRdb running MiXCR on the reads. This sample yields fewer than 250,000 distinct CDR3 sequences, of which about 12% are seen a single time; 1.5% to 2% belongs to the top ten. Germline CDR1 and CDR2: SEHNR and FQNEAQ (reference sequence). The CDR3 has 14 amino acids. J was trimmed by 8 bases and V by 5 bases; bases with no gene match: 6. The sequenced material came from PBMCs. The origin of this receptor is a human donor in good health (CMV status not recorded). Some clones in this sample may be carry-over from other donors' samples. The J gene is TRBJ1-4, the V gene TRBV7-9; TRBD1 matches at 9 bases. The CDR3 DNA reads TGTGCCAGCAGCGGGACAGGGATTAAGGAAAAACTGTTTTTT. Its protein is CASSGTGIKEKLFF. The variable domain in full, with the rest retrieved from reference TRBV7-9 and TRBJ1-4, is DTGVSQNPRHKITKRGQNVTFRCDPISEHNRLYWYRQTLGQGPEFLTYFQNEAQLEKSRLLSDRFSAERPKGSFSTLEIQRTEQGDSAMYLCASSGTGIKEKLFFGSGTQLSVL.